This entry lists 3 T cell receptor beta chains sequenced from one sample in a study of CD8 T cells in ankylosing spondylitis. Each CDR3 protein is one row after TCRdb ran MiXCR on the 5' RACE reads. The sample contains around 130,000 distinct CDR3 sequences, about 6.4% of which appear only once. The source material was blood, either unsorted or a sorted T cell fraction (not recorded which). The receptors originated from a male donor with ankylosing spondylitis or in good health (not recorded which).

This clonotype was seen ten or more times. This chain uses TRBV6-1 with TRBJ2-5; D possibly uses TRBD1 or TRBD2 (5 bases each). Trimming cost V 8 bases and J 4 bases, with 14 bases left between them. The germline V gene has CDR1 MNHNS and CDR2 SASEGT. There are 13 residues in the CDR3. This CDR3 is CASGTLAGETQYF. CDR3 in DNA: TGTGCCAGCGGGACGTTAGCCGGAGAGACCCAGTACTTC.

This clonotype was recorded many times. The chain is built from TRBV6-2 or TRBV6-3 and TRBJ1-1; the D gene is possibly TRBD1 (6 bases). Trimming stripped 0 bases from V and 8 bases from J, with 7 bases between. The length of the CDR3 is 12 residues. The germline V gene encodes CDR1 MNHEY and CDR2 SVGEGT. CDR3 loop: CASSYSTGEAFF. CDR3 bases: TGTGCCAGCAGTTACTCGACAGGAGAAGCTTTCTTT.

This clonotype came up many times. The CDR3 protein is CASSMVGTGNTEAFF. DNA of the CDR3: TGTGCCAGTAGTATGGTTGGGACAGGGAACACTGAAGCTTTCTTT. The J gene is TRBJ1-1, the V gene TRBV19; 8 bases are a match to TRBD1. V was pared by 3 bases and J by 1 base, with 4 bases of the junction left unmatched. This CDR3 region has 15 residues. In germline, CDR1 is LNHDA, CDR2 SQIVND (reference sequence).